These 21 T cell receptor beta chains originate from one sample sequenced in a study of cytomegalovirus exposure and HLA in healthy donors. Primers included in the PCR were 60 Vbeta and 13 Jbeta primers. The method was immunoSEQ multiplex PCR; TCRdb's version includes in-frame clones alone and lacks a portion of them. The data show about 99,000 clones, around 82% seen once. Sequencing input: PBMCs. The source is a woman aged 18 to 35 in good health and CMV-seropositive.

The chain uses TRBV2 and TRBJ1-2, with 9 bases lining up with TRBD1. Germline trimming cut 7 bases from V and 0 bases from J; bases unmatched to any gene: 3. Per the germline V gene, CDR1 is SNHLY and CDR2 is FYNNEI. The CDR3 consists of 14 residues. The CDR3 DNA reads TGTGCCAGCAAAAGGACAGGGGCTAACTATGGCTACACCTTC. Encoded protein: CASKRTGANYGYTF.

V is TRBV7-3 and J is TRBJ1-2; D perhaps matches TRBD1 (6 bases). This CDR3 region has 17 residues. Trimming removed 3 bases at V and 6 bases at J, with 23 bases between. CDR1 and CDR2 (germline): SGHTA, FQGTGA. The CDR3 spells CASSLDSRVVSLDGYTF. The CDR3 DNA is TGTGCCAGCAGCTTGGACAGTCGGGTTGTGTCGTTGGATGGCTACACCTTC.

The V gene is TRBV5-8, the J gene TRBJ2-1; TRBD2 agrees at 8 bases. Per germline, CDR1 SGHTS and CDR2 YDEGEE. CDR3 length: 12 residues. The V and J ends lost 3 bases and 9 bases, in that order; junction bases with no gene match: 2. The CDR3 sequence is CASSWTSIEQFF. In nucleotides, the CDR3 is TGTGCCAGCAGCTGGACTAGCATTGAGCAGTTCTTC.

The chain is built from TRBV14 and TRBJ1-2; D unclear. The V and J ends lost 3 bases and 2 bases respectively, with 22 bases between them. The CDR3 loop spans 18 amino acids. Germline V gene sequence: CDR1 SGHDN, CDR2 FVKESK. CDR3 sequence reads: CASSQVGPKTTRNYGYTF. In DNA form, the CDR3 reads TGTGCCAGCAGCCAGGTCGGACCGAAGACTACAAGGAACTATGGCTACACCTTC.

V usage is TRBV6-5 and J usage is TRBJ2-4; 14 bases are a match to TRBD2. Germline trimming cut 4 bases from V and 9 bases from J; bases unmatched to any gene: 8. This CDR3 region has 16 residues. Germline V lookup: CDR1 MNHEY, CDR2 SVGAGI. CDR3 nucleotide sequence: TGTGCCAGCAGTTTTGGGACTAGCGGGAGCAAGGTCATTCAGTACTTC. Its translation is CASSFGTSGSKVIQYF.

The rearrangement links TRBV28 to TRBJ1-2, with a weak D call TRBD1 (5 bases). CDR3 length equals 15 residues. The V gene lost 6 bases and the J gene lost 6 bases, with 20 bases spanning the gap. Germline CDR1 MDHEN, CDR2 SYDVKM. The CDR3 here is CASRERADVRDGYTF. The CDR3 DNA follows: TGTGCCAGCAGGGAGAGAGCTGACGTCAGGGATGGCTACACCTTC.

This clone was observed a single time. V is TRBV5-1 and J is TRBJ2-2, with 10 bases aligning to TRBD2. The CDR3 extends over 17 amino acids. Germline V gene lookup returns CDR1 SGHRS and CDR2 YFSETQ. The trim removed 3 bases at V and 5 bases at J, leaving 10 bases unmatched. The CDR3 loop is CASSSFSLAGRTGELFF. Here the CDR3 DNA reads TGCGCCAGCAGCTCTTTCTCACTAGCGGGAAGAACCGGGGAGCTGTTTTTT.

The chain carries TRBV2 and TRBJ2-5, with D perhaps TRBD1 (6 bases). The CDR3 loop spans 13 amino acids. The germline V gene encodes CDR1 SNHLY and CDR2 FYNNEI. V was trimmed by 7 bases and J by 1 base, leaving 10 bases between them. CDR3 sequence (DNA): TGTGCCAGCAAGGAGGACAGCCAAGAGACCCAGTACTTC. Its protein is CASKEDSQETQYF.

In nucleotides, the CDR3 is TGTGCCAGCAGCTTCCCCAGGCCGAACACCGGGGAGCTGTTTTTT. This gives the protein CASSFPRPNTGELFF. The V call is TRBV13, the J call TRBJ2-2, with unresolved D. The CDR3 length is 15 residues. Germline values: CDR1 PRHDT, CDR2 FYEKMQ (reference sequence). With 3 bases removed from V and 0 bases from J, the gap between germline ends came to 8 bases.

The chain recombines TRBV2 with TRBJ1-5; possibly TRBD1 for D (5 bases). Germline V gene sequence: CDR1 SNHLY, CDR2 FYNNEI. This CDR3 is 18 amino acids long. V was clipped by 6 bases and J by 3 bases, with 24 bases between them. DNA of the CDR3: TGTGCCAGCAGAGCCCCGAAGGGCAGGGAGGGAAACAATCAGCCCCAGCATTTT. This translates into CASRAPKGREGNNQPQHF.

The V and J genes are TRBV5-1 and TRBJ1-4, with a tentative D call TRBD1 (5 bases). Germline assignment: CDR1 SGHRS and CDR2 YFSETQ. The CDR3 loop spans 15 amino acids. Trimming removed 0 bases from V and 7 bases from J, with 13 bases in between. The CDR3 DNA follows: TGCGCCAGCAGCTTGGCGAAGGGGTTGAGTGAAAAACTGTTTTTT. It specifies CASSLAKGLSEKLFF.

The chain couples TRBV9 to TRBJ2-7, with 12 bases aligning to TRBD1. This CDR3 comprises 19 residues. The trim removed 0 bases at V and 3 bases at J, leaving 13 bases unmatched. The germline V gene has CDR1 SGDLS and CDR2 YYNGEE. The DNA of the CDR3 is TGTGCCAGCAGCGTAGACCCCATTTCGGGACAGGGGGCTCTCTACGAGCAGTACTTC. It specifies CASSVDPISGQGALYEQYF.

The genes are TRBV5-4 and TRBJ1-2; 8 nucleotides match TRBD1. The CDR3 totals 15 residues. V trimming: 4 bases; J trimming: 4 bases; junction bases outside the gene matches: 9. The germline V gene has CDR1 SGHNT and CDR2 YYREEE (reference sequence). The chain's CDR3 is CASSPTGAPLYGYTF. Written as DNA, the CDR3 is TGTGCCAGCAGCCCGACAGGGGCCCCACTCTATGGCTACACCTTC.

This clone was seen more than once but under ten times. The same CDR3 is also encoded by other DNA sequences in this sample. The rearrangement links TRBV6-1 to TRBJ1-1; tentatively, D is TRBD1 (6 bases). CDR3 length equals 14 residues. V was trimmed by 5 bases and J by 2 bases, leaving 12 bases between them. Germline V gene lookup returns CDR1 MNHNS and CDR2 SASEGT. This CDR3 reads CASSLTGLNTEAFF. CDR3 DNA: TGTGCCAGCAGTCTGACAGGCTTAAACACTGAAGCTTTCTTT.

The V and J genes are TRBV2 and TRBJ2-2, with 9 positions matching TRBD1. V shed 5 bases and J 5 bases; nucleotides not matched to a gene: 3. Germline CDR1 SNHLY, CDR2 FYNNEI. The CDR3 spans 14 residues. The CDR3 coding sequence is TGTGCCAGCAGTCCAGGGACAGGGACCGGGGAGCTGTTTTTT. Protein product: CASSPGTGTGELFF.

This chain uses TRBV4-1 with TRBJ1-3; D uncertain. This CDR3 region has 20 residues. The V gene's germline CDR1 is MGHRA and CDR2 YSYEKL. Trimming took 0 bases from V and 0 from J, leaving 21 bases between them. The CDR3 is CASSQDKDPTRRDSGNTIYF. The DNA of the CDR3 is TGCGCCAGCAGCCAAGACAAGGACCCGACTAGAAGGGACTCTGGAAACACCATATATTTT.

This clone was counted once. V usage is TRBV18 and J usage is TRBJ2-2; TRBD1 aligns across 8 bases. Germline V gives CDR1 KGHSH, CDR2 LQKENI. The CDR3 extends over 15 amino acids. V dropped 6 bases and J dropped 5; count of bases not matched to a gene: 8. The CDR3 coding sequence is TGTGCCAGCTCCCTCTCCCACAGGGGGACCGGGGAGCTGTTTTTT. Translating gives CASSLSHRGTGELFF.

This chain uses TRBV4-2 with TRBJ1-5, with 8 positions matching TRBD1. The CDR3 covers 15 residues. Germline V gene sequence: CDR1 LGHNA, CDR2 YNFKEQ. J was trimmed by 10 bases and V by 0 bases; bases with no gene match: 8. The CDR3 DNA is TGTGCCAGCAGCCAAGACCTCGGACAGGGCCAACCCCAGCATTTT. This translates into CASSQDLGQGQPQHF.

The chain links TRBV6-5 to TRBJ1-2, with 7 bases lining up with TRBD1. The V and J ends lost 5 bases and 8 bases, in that order; junction bases with no gene match: 5. From germline, CDR1 is MNHEY and CDR2 SVGAGI. This CDR3 has 12 amino acids. The CDR3 nucleotides read TGTGCCAGCAGTCTCCGACAGGGAGGCTACACCTTC. It translates to CASSLRQGGYTF.

The chain is built from TRBV18 and TRBJ2-5, with a weak D call TRBD1 (5 bases). CDR3 length: 12 amino acids. In germline, CDR1 is KGHSH, CDR2 LQKENI. Trimming removed 5 bases at V and 5 bases at J, with 9 bases between. Written as DNA, the CDR3 is TGTGCCAGCTCAAACCAGGGTGAGACCCAGTACTTC. Its protein product is CASSNQGETQYF. The complete variable domain, with remaining parts taken from reference TRBV18 and TRBJ2-5, reads NAGVMQNPRHLVRRRGQEARLRCSPMKGHSHVYWYRQLPEEGLKFMVYLQKENIIDESGMPKERFSAEFPKEGPSILRIQQVVRGDSAAYFCASSNQGETQYFGPGTRLLVL.

The chain uses TRBV6-1 and TRBJ2-5; D unclear. The CDR3 totals 13 residues. Germline V gene lookup returns CDR1 MNHNS and CDR2 SASEGT. Trimming took 4 bases from V and 1 from J, leaving 7 bases between them. CDR3 sequence: CASSVVRQETQYF. CDR3 coding DNA: TGTGCCAGCAGTGTGGTGCGCCAAGAGACCCAGTACTTC.